What follows are 5 T cell receptor beta chains derived from one specimen sequenced in a study of CD8+ T cells in alopecia areata. Investigators isolated RNA and reverse transcribed it into cDNA to act as the sequencing template. Profiling relied on immunoSEQ multiplex PCR, and the TCRdb table lists in-frame clones only, not all of them. The repertoire holds some 110,000 clones, with around two fifths as singletons. Sample: CD4+ T cells sorted from blood. These receptors all stem from a human donor with alopecia areata.

This clone was seen a few times. The chain is built from TRBV7-3 and TRBJ2-1, with D possibly being TRBD2 (5 bases). Germline V gene data show CDR1 as SGHTA and CDR2 as FQGTGA. The CDR3 length is 15 residues. V was shortened by 5 bases and J by 2 bases, with 13 bases between the two germline ends. CDR3 in DNA: TGTGCCAGCAGCCCCCGAGCAGCGGCCTACAATGAGCAGTTCTTC. This gives the protein CASSPRAAAYNEQFF.

The V call is TRBV4-1, the J call TRBJ2-4; 7 nucleotides line up with TRBD1. The CDR3 consists of 17 residues. Per the germline V gene, CDR1 is MGHRA and CDR2 is YSYEKL. J lost 1 base, V lost 4 bases, and 10 bases had no gene match. The CDR3 here is CASSRTGAGLAKNIQYF. CDR3 sequence (DNA): TGCGCCAGCAGCCGTACAGGGGCCGGTTTGGCCAAAAACATTCAGTACTTC.

The chain uses TRBV9 and TRBJ2-5; unclear D gene. The CDR3 runs 15 residues. CDR1 is SGDLS, CDR2 YYNGEE, per germline. The ends were cut back, 1 base at V and 5 bases at J, with 15 bases in the middle. CDR3 protein: CASSVSPRIRETQYF. The CDR3 DNA is TGTGCCAGCAGCGTATCACCGCGGATCAGGGAGACCCAGTACTTC.

This clone showed up just a few times. This CDR3 is also generated by other DNA sequences in the sample. The chain carries TRBV29-1 and TRBJ1-1, with TRBD1 as a possible D gene (5 bases). The CDR3 extends over 13 amino acids. Trimming stripped 3 bases from V and 2 bases from J, with 10 bases between. Germline V CDR1 and CDR2: SQVTM, ANQGSEA. The CDR3 reads CSVEETENTEAFF. The CDR3 DNA sequence: TGCAGCGTTGAGGAGACAGAAAACACTGAAGCTTTCTTT.

The V gene is TRBV6-5, the J gene TRBJ2-5, with TRBD2 identical over 8 bases. V lost 0 bases to trimming and J lost 1 base; unmatched junction nucleotides: 4. The CDR3 spans 16 residues. Germline CDR1 MNHEY, CDR2 SVGAGI. CDR3 nucleotides: TGTGCCAGCAGTTACTCGGCGACTAGCGTCCAAGAGACCCAGTACTTC. It specifies CASSYSATSVQETQYF.